This entry concerns a single T cell receptor (beta chain). Its antigen is not identified. The data stem from a study of cytomegalovirus exposure and HLA in healthy donors. The germline CDR1 and CDR2 sequences are MGHRA and YSYEKL. The CDR3 covers 18 residues. V shed 1 base, J shed 6 bases, and the junction held 12 bases outside the gene matches. The PCR used 60 Vbeta and 13 Jbeta primers. Profiled with immunoSEQ multiplex PCR; TCRdb holds only in-frame clones, not every one. This table has approximately 250,000 clones, roughly 85% appearing once. Study conclusions and caveats: It emerged from a later analysis that several of the most significant clusters appeared to be linked to common viral pathogens. Cytomegalovirus-associated status was assigned to approximately 160 TCR beta chains.

The V and J genes are TRBV4-1 and TRBJ2-5; 12 nucleotides agree with TRBD2. The sequence was collected from a girl aged 2-10 years in good health and CMV-seronegative. The sample taken for sequencing was PBMCs. This CDR3 reads CASSQVQGLAGMVKTQYF. CDR3 sequence (DNA): TGCGCCAGCAGCCAAGTTCAAGGACTAGCGGGGATGGTAAAGACCCAGTACTTC.